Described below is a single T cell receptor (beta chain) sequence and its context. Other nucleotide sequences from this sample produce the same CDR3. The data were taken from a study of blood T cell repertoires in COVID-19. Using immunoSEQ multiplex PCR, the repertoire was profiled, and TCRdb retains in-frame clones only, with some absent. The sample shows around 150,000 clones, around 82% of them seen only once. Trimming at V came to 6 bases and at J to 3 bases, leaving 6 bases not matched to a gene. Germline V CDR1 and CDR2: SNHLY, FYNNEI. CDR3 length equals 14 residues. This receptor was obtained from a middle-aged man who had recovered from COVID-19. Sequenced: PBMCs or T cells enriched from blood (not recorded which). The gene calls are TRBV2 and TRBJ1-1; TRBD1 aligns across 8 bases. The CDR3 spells CASRSGTGDTEAFF. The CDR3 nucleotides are TGTGCCAGCAGATCCGGGACAGGCGACACTGAAGCTTTCTTT.